Included here is one T cell receptor (beta chain) sequence, with context. Its antigen remains unknown. Primers used in a second PCR of about 6 to 11 cycles were a sample-barcoded 5' primer and a J-beta primer mix. Each cDNA molecule was tagged by a template-switch adaptor that had 12 random nucleotides. All samples gave at least 2.5 million CDR3-containing paired-end reads. TCRdb used MiXCR to reprocess the 5' RACE reads, holding one entry per CDR3 protein. The table lists approximately 600,000 distinct CDR3 sequences, 45% to 65% of them singletons. The CDR3 is made up of 12 amino acids. Germline CDR1 reads MNHEY; CDR2 reads SVGAGI. Deletions cut 5 bases from V and 3 bases from J, with 8 bases between. This record belongs to a study of blood T cells in healthy people across ages. Findings and caveats of the study: Donors of long life had a larger count of naive CD4+ cells and greater diversity than aged donors.

V gene TRBV6-5 combines with J gene TRBJ2-7; D ambiguous. The source is a man aged 55-75 years in good health. The source material was blood. In DNA form, the CDR3 reads TGTGCCAGCAGTAAGTCCCTCTACGAGCAGTACTTC. Translated: CASSKSLYEQYF.